These T cell receptor beta chains were read from a single sample in a study of T cell responses to AZD1222 COVID-19 vaccine. Some clones are missing from TCRdb's copy, which holds only in-frame ones; the method was immunoSEQ multiplex PCR. The table includes about 130,000 clones, around 92% detected once. Sequenced here: peripheral blood, sampled 28 days after the second AZD1222 dose. Source of these receptors: an adult who received the AZD1222 COVID-19 vaccine. Both conserved end residues are part of each CDR3. Each record gives: clone size, V gene, J gene, D gene, CDR3 protein, CDR3 DNA. A D gene is named only where the DNA matches it firmly. Where a row states a size, it is once, few, many or the class of an expanded clone; other rows omit it.

NA	TRBV6-6	TRBJ1-2	TRBD1	CASRAGQNNYGYTF	TGTGCCAGCAGAGCGGGACAGAACAACTATGGCTACACCTTC
NA	TRBV4-2	TRBJ2-1	NA	CASSHFPTSDYEQFF	TGTGCCAGCAGCCACTTCCCGACTAGTGACTATGAGCAGTTCTTC
NA	TRBV12-5	TRBJ1-4	NA	CASVVAEEKLFF	TGTGCTAGTGTAGTAGCAGAAGAAAAACTGTTTTTT
NA	TRBV29-1	TRBJ1-1	NA	CSVSRNTEAFF	TGCAGCGTTTCACGGAACACTGAAGCTTTCTTT
NA	TRBV2	TRBJ2-1	TRBD1	CASSSGTGGINEQFF	TGTGCCAGCAGCTCCGGGACAGGGGGCATTAATGAGCAGTTCTTC
NA	TRBV6-5	TRBJ2-1	NA	CASSYSTEVQDEQFF	TGTGCCAGCAGTTACTCAACGGAGGTCCAGGATGAGCAGTTCTTC
NA	TRBV4-1	TRBJ1-4	NA	CASSQGAGQGEKLFF	TGCGCCAGCAGCCAAGGTGCAGGTCAGGGGGAAAAACTGTTTTTT
NA	TRBV7-2	TRBJ2-1	NA	CASSSPGDGFSSYNEQFF	TGTGCCAGCAGCTCACCTGGGGACGGGTTTAGCTCCTACAATGAGCAGTTCTTC
NA	TRBV5-1	TRBJ2-5	NA	CASRGEETQYF	TGCGCCAGCCGGGGAGAAGAGACCCAGTACTTC
NA	TRBV10-2	TRBJ2-5	NA	CASHEGLAGTQYF	TGCGCCAGCCATGAAGGGTTGGCCGGGACCCAGTACTTC
NA	TRBV7-2	TRBJ1-1	NA	CASSLKFFSTEAFF	TGTGCCAGCAGCTTAAAGTTTTTTTCCACTGAAGCTTTCTTT
NA	TRBV4-3	TRBJ2-1	TRBD2	CASSPGLAGVRFF	TGCGCCAGCAGCCCGGGACTAGCGGGAGTTCGGTTCTTC
NA	TRBV5-6	TRBJ1-2	NA	CASSLVGYGYTF	TGTGCCAGCAGCTTGGTTGGGTATGGCTACACCTTC
NA	TRBV5-1	TRBJ2-1	TRBD1	CASSPGQGLKNEQFF	TGCGCCAGCAGCCCTGGACAGGGGCTGAAGAATGAGCAGTTCTTC
NA	TRBV7-9	TRBJ1-2	NA	CASSSRGNYGYTF	TGTGCCAGCAGCTCGCGGGGCAACTATGGCTACACCTTC
NA	TRBV18	TRBJ1-4	NA	CASSPNRGDEKLFF	TGTGCCAGCTCACCAAATAGGGGCGATGAAAAACTGTTTTTT
NA	TRBV3-1/TRBV3-2	TRBJ1-5	NA	CASSQTRVVAPQHF	TGTGCCAGCAGCCAAACCAGGGTTGTGGCGCCCCAGCATTTT
NA	TRBV9	TRBJ2-1	NA	CASSVEPKGGEQFF	TGTGCCAGCAGCGTAGAACCCAAGGGAGGAGAGCAGTTCTTC
NA	TRBV6-5	TRBJ1-6	NA	CASSPRGPNSPLHF	TGTGCCAGCAGCCCCCGGGGACCCAATTCACCCCTCCACTTT
once	TRBV11-2	TRBJ2-2	TRBD2	CASSPGGSRNTGELFF	TGTGCCAGCAGCCCGGGGGGTAGCCGTAACACCGGGGAGCTGTTTTTT
NA	TRBV19	TRBJ1-2	NA	CASRNLLGPLGDGYTF	TGTGCCAGTAGGAATTTATTAGGACCCCTAGGGGACGGCTACACCTTC
NA	TRBV7-9	TRBJ1-3	NA	CASSDPGLLFNQSGNTIYF	TGTGCCAGCAGCGACCCGGGACTTCTTTTCAATCAGTCGGGAAACACCATATATTTT
few	TRBV5-1	TRBJ1-6	TRBD1	CASSFTGGESAGPLHF	TGCGCCAGCAGCTTTACAGGGGGCGAGTCGGCCGGACCCCTCCACTTT
NA	TRBV4-2	TRBJ2-5	NA	CASSQGGASSQETQYF	TGTGCCAGCAGCCAAGGGGGGGCGTCTTCTCAAGAGACCCAGTACTTC
NA	TRBV6-5	TRBJ1-5	TRBD1	CASRSGTAGNQPQHF	TGTGCCAGCAGATCCGGGACAGCCGGCAATCAGCCCCAGCATTTT
NA	TRBV7-9	TRBJ2-2	NA	CASSPPLRLANTGELFF	TGTGCCAGCAGCCCCCCCCTCAGACTAGCGAACACCGGGGAGCTGTTTTTT
NA	TRBV3-1/TRBV3-2	TRBJ1-1	NA	CASSHTGDTEAFF	TGTGCCAGCAGCCACACAGGAGACACTGAAGCTTTCTTT
NA	TRBV10-3	TRBJ1-5	TRBD1	CAISRSGQGGGQPQHF	TGTGCCATCAGTCGCTCGGGACAGGGAGGAGGGCAGCCCCAGCATTTT
NA	TRBV12-3/TRBV12-4	TRBJ1-2	NA	CASSLWGAGGYTF	TGTGCCAGCAGTTTATGGGGGGCGGGTGGCTACACCTTC
NA	TRBV7-9	TRBJ2-1	TRBD1	CASSLYRGTYNEQFF	TGTGCCAGCAGCCTTTACAGGGGAACCTACAATGAGCAGTTCTTC
NA	TRBV25-1	TRBJ1-2	NA	CASSTGTNYGYTF	TGTGCCAGCAGTACCGGGACTAACTATGGCTACACCTTC
NA	TRBV7-6	TRBJ1-2	TRBD1	CASSLGQGANYGYTF	TGTGCCAGCAGCCTGGGGCAGGGGGCTAACTATGGCTACACCTTC
NA	TRBV29-1	TRBJ1-2	NA	CSVGVQEANYGYTF	TGCAGCGTTGGGGTACAGGAGGCTAACTATGGCTACACCTTC
NA	TRBV19	TRBJ1-5	NA	CASSISQVGNQPQHF	TGTGCCAGTAGTATTAGCCAGGTCGGCAATCAGCCCCAGCATTTT
NA	TRBV6-5	TRBJ2-5	NA	CASSQTRTETQYF	TGTGCCAGCAGCCAAACTAGGACGGAGACCCAGTACTTC
NA	TRBV10-3	TRBJ2-1	NA	CAISESKGIGRNEQFF	TGTGCCATCAGTGAGTCGAAGGGGATAGGGCGGAATGAGCAGTTCTTC
NA	TRBV6-5	TRBJ1-2	NA	CASRTGMHGYTF	TGTGCCAGCAGGACAGGAATGCATGGCTACACCTTC
NA	TRBV5-3	TRBJ2-1	NA	CARSPNRRAHPFNEQFF	TGTGCCAGAAGCCCGAACCGGAGGGCACACCCTTTCAATGAGCAGTTCTTC
NA	TRBV30	TRBJ1-2	NA	CAWPTEIFNYGYTF	TGTGCCTGGCCTACAGAGATTTTTAACTATGGCTACACCTTC
NA	TRBV10-1	TRBJ2-1	TRBD1	CASSEQGARYNEQFF	TGCGCCAGCAGTGAACAGGGGGCGCGGTACAATGAGCAGTTCTTC
NA	TRBV10-1	TRBJ1-6	NA	CASSEGLNSPLHF	TGCGCCAGCAGTGAGGGACTTAATTCACCCCTCCACTTT